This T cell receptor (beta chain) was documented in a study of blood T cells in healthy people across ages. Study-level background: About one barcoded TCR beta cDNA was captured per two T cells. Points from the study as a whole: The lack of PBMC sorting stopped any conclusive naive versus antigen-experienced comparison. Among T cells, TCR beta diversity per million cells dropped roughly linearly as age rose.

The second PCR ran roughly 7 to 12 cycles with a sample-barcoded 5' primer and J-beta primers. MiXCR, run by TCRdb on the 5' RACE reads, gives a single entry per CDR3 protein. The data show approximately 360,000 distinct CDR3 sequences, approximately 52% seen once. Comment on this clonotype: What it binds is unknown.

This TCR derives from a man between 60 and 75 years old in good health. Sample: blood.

The CDR3 DNA reads TGCGCCAGCAGCTTGGGTAGCCCCTCCTACGAGCAGTACTTC. This codes for CASSLGSPSYEQYF. The rearrangement uses TRBV5-1 and TRBJ2-7; no definite D call. Trimming took 0 bases from V and 0 from J, leaving 7 bases between them. This CDR3 has 14 residues. The V gene's germline CDR1 is SGHRS and CDR2 YFSETQ.